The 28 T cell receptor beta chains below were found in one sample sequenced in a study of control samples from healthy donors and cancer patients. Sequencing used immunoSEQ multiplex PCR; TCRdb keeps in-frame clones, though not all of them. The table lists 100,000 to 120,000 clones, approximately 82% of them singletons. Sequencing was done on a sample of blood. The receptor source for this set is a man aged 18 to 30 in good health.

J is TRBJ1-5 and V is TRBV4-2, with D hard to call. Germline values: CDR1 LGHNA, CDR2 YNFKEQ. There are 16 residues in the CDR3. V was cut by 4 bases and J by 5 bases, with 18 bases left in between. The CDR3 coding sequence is TGTGCCAGCAGCCCAGAGGTCACGGATTGGTATCAGCCCCAGCATTTT. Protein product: CASSPEVTDWYQPQHF.

CDR3 DNA: TGTGCCAGCAGTTACTCGGCTACCCGTTACTACACTGAAGCTTTCTTT. Amino acids: CASSYSATRYYTEAFF. The J gene is TRBJ1-1, the V gene TRBV6-5; unclear D gene. The CDR3 is made up of 16 amino acids. Trimming stripped 0 bases from V and 3 bases from J, with 14 bases between. Germline V gene data show CDR1 as MNHEY and CDR2 as SVGAGI.

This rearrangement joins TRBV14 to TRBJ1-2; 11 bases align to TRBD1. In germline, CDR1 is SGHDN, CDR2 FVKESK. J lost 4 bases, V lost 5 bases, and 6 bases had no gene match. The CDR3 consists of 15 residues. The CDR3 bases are TGTGCCAGCAGCTTCCGGACAGGGGGCGTCTATGGCTACACCTTC. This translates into CASSFRTGGVYGYTF.

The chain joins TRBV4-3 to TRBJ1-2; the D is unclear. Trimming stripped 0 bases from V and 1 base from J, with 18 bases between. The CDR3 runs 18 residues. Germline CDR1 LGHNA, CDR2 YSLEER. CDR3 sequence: CASSQDRSALTFNYGYTF. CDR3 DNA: TGCGCCAGCAGCCAAGATCGCAGCGCTCTAACCTTTAACTATGGCTACACCTTC.

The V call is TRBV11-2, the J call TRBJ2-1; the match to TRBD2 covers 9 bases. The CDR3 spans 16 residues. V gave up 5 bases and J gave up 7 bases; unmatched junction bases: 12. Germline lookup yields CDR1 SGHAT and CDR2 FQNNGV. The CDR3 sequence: CASSHAGGASLNEQFF. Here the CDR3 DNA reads TGTGCCAGCAGCCACGCGGGGGGGGCGAGCTTAAATGAGCAGTTCTTC.

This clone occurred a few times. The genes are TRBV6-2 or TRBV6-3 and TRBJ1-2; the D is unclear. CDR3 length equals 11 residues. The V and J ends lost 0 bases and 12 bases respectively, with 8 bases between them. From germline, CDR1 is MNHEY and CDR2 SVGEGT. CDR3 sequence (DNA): TGTGCCAGCAGTTACTCGGGTGTGGACACCTTC. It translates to CASSYSGVDTF.

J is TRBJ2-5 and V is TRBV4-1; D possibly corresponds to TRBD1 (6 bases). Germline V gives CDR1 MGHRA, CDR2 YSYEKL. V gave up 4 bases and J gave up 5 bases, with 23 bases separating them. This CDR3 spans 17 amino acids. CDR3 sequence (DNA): TGCGCCAGCAGCCGAGTCCGGTCGGCAGGGGCCCGGGAGACCCAGTACTTC. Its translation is CASSRVRSAGARETQYF.

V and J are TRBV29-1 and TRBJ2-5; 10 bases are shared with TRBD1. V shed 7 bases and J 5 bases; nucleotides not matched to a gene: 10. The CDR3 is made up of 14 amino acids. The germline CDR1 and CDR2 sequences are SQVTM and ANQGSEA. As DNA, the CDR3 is TGCAGCGCGTACCGGGACAGGGGCGGGGAGACCCAGTACTTC. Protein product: CSAYRDRGGETQYF.

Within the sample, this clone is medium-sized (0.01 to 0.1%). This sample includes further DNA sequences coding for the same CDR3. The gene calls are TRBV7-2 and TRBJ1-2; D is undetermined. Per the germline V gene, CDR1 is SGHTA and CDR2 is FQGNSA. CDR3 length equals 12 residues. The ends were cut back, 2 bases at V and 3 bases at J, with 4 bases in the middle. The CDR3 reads CASSLTDYGYTF. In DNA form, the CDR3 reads TGTGCCAGCAGCTTAACGGACTATGGCTACACCTTC.

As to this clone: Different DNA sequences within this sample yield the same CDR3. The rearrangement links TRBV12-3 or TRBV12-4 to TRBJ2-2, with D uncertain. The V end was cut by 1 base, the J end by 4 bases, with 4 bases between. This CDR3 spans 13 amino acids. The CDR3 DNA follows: TGTGCCAGCAGTTTAGGGTCCACCGGGGAGCTGTTTTTT. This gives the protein CASSLGSTGELFF.

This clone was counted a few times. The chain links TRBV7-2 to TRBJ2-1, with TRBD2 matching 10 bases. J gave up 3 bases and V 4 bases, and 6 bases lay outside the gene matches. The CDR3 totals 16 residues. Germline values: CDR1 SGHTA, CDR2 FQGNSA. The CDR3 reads CASSSRTSGFYNEQFF. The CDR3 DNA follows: TGTGCCAGCAGCTCCCGGACTAGCGGCTTCTACAATGAGCAGTTCTTC.

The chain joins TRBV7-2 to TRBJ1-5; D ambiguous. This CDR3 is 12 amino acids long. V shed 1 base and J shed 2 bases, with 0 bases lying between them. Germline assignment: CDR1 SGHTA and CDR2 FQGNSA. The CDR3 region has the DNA TGTGCCAGCAGCTTAGGCAATCAGCCCCAGCATTTT. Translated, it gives CASSLGNQPQHF.

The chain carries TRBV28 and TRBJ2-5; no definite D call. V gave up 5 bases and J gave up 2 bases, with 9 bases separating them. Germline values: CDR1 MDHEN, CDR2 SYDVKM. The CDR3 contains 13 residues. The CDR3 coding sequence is TGTGCCAGCAGTCCGTGGGTACAAGAGACCCAGTACTTC. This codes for CASSPWVQETQYF. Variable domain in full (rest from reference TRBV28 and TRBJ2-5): DVKVTQSSRYLVKRTGEKVFLECVQDMDHENMFWYRQDPGLGLRLIYFSYDVKMKEKGDIPEGYSVSREKKERFSLILESASTNQTSMYLCASSPWVQETQYFGPGTRLLVL.

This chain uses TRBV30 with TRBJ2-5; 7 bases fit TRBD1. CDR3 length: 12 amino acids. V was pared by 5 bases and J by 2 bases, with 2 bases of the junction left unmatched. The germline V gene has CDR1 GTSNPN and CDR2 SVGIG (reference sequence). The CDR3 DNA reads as TGTGCCTGGGACAGGGCGCAAGAGACCCAGTACTTC. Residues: CAWDRAQETQYF.

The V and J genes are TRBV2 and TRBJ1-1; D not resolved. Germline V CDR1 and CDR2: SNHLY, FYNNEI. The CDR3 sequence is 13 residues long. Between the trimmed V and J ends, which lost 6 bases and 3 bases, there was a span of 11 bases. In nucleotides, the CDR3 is TGTGCCAGCAGAACCTCCGGGGACACTGAAGCTTTCTTT. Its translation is CASRTSGDTEAFF.

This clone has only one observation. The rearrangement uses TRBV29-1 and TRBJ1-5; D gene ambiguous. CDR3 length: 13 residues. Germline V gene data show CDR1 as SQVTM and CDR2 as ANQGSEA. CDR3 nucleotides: TGCAGGGGGTCGGAGGGAGGAGGGCAGCCCCAGCATTTT. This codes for CRGSEGGGQPQHF.

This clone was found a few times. CDR3 region: CASRGISTYVGYGYTF. DNA of the CDR3: TGCGCCAGCAGAGGGATTTCCACATACGTTGGCTATGGCTACACCTTC. The chain joins TRBV5-1 to TRBJ1-2, with D unresolved. CDR1 is SGHRS, CDR2 YFSETQ, per germline. V was cut by 5 bases and J by 4 bases, with 21 bases left in between. The CDR3 covers 16 residues. Full variable domain (outside the CDR3, taken from reference TRBV5-1 and TRBJ1-2): KAGVTQTPRYLIKTRGQQVTLSCSPISGHRSVSWYQQTPGQGLQFLFEYFSETQRNKGNFPGRFSGRQFSNSRSEMNVSTLELGDSALYLCASRGISTYVGYGYTFGSGTRLTVV.

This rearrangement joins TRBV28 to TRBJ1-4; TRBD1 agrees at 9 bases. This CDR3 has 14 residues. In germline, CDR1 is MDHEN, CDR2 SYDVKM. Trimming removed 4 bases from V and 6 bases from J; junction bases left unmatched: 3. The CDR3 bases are TGTGCCAGCAGTTCGGGGACAGGGCATGAAAAACTGTTTTTT. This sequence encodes CASSSGTGHEKLFF.

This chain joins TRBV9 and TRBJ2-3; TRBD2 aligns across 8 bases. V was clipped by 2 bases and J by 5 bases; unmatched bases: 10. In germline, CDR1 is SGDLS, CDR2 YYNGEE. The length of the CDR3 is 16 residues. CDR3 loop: CASSVLIGGAGDTQYF. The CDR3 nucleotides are TGTGCCAGCAGCGTGCTTATCGGGGGGGCAGGAGATACGCAGTATTTT.

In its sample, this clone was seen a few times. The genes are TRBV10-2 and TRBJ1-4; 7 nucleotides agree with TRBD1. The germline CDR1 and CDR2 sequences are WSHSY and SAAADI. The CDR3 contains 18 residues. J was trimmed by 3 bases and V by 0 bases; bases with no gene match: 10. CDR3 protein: CASSESLARTGANEKLFF. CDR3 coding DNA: TGCGCCAGCAGTGAGTCGTTGGCCCGAACAGGGGCTAATGAAAAACTGTTTTTT.

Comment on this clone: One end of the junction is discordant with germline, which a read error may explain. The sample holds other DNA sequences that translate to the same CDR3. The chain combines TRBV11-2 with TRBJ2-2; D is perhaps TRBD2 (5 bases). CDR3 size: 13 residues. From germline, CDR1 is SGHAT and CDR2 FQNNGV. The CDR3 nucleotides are TGCGCCAGCAGCGCCCGAGGGACCGGGGAGCTGTTTTTT. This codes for CASSARGTGELFF.

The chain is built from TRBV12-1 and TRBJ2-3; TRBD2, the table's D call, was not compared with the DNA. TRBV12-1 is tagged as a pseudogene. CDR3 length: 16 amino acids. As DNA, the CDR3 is TGTGCCAGCAGCTTCGGGACGCCTGGGGAGGTAGATACGCAGTATTTT. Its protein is CASSFGTPGEVDTQYF.

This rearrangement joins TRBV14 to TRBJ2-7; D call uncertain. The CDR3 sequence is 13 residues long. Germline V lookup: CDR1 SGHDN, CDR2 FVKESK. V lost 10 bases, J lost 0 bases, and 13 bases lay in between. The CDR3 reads CAKKAPSSYEQYV. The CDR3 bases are TGTGCCAAAAAAGCTCCGAGCTCCTACGAGCAGTACGTC.

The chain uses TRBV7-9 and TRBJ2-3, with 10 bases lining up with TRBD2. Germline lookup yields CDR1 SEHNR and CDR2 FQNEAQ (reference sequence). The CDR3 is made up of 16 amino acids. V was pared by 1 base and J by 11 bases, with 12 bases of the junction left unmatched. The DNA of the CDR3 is TGTGCCAGCAGCTTAGGTCAGGCTAGCGGGGGCAGAGGGCAGTATTTT. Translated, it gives CASSLGQASGGRGQYF.

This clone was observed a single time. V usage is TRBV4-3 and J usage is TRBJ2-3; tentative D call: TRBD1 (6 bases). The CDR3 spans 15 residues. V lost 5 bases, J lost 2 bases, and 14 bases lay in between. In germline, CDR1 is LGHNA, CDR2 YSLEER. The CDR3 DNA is TGCGCCAGCAGCACCCAGGGGACCACCACAGATACGCAGTATTTT. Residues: CASSTQGTTTDTQYF.

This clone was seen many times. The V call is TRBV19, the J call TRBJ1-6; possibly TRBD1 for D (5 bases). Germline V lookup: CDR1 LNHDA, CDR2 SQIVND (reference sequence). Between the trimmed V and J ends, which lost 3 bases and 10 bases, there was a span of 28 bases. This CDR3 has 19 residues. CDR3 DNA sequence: TGTGCCAGTAGTATTTTCGGTGGGGCTGGCGACTCCGAAGGCTCACCCCTCCACTTT. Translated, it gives CASSIFGGAGDSEGSPLHF. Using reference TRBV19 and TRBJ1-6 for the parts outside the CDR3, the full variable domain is DGGITQSPKYLFRKEGQNVTLSCEQNLNHDAMYWYRQDPGQGLRLIYYSQIVNDFQKGDIAEGYSVSREKKESFPLTVTSAQKNPTAFYLCASSIFGGAGDSEGSPLHFGNGTRLTVT.

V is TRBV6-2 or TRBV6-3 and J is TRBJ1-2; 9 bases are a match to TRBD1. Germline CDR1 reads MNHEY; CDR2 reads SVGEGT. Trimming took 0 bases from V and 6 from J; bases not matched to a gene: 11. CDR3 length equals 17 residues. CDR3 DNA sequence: TGTGCCAGCAGTTACTCTACCGGGACAGGGTTCGGGAATGGCTACACCTTC. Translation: CASSYSTGTGFGNGYTF.

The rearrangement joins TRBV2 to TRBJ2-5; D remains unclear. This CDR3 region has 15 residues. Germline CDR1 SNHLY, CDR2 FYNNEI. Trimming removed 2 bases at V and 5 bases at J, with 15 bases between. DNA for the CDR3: TGTGCCAGCAGTGAAAGGCGCGGACCCGGGGAGACCCAGTACTTC. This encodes CASSERRGPGETQYF. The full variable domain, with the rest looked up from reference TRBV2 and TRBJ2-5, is EPEVTQTPSHQVTQMGQEVILRCVPISNHLYFYWYRQILGQKVEFLVSFYNNEISEKSEIFDDQFSVERPDGSNFTLKIRSTKLEDSAMYFCASSERRGPGETQYFGPGTRLLVL.